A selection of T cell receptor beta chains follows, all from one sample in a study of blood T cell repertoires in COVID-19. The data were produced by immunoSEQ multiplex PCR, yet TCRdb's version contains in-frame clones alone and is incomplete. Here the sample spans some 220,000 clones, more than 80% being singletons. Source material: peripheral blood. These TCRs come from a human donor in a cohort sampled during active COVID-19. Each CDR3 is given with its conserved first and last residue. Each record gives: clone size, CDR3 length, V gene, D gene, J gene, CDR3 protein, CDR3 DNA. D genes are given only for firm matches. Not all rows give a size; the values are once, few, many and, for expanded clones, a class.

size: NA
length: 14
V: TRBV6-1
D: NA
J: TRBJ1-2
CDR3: CASSEAIRSFGYTF
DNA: TGTGCCAGCAGTGAAGCCATCAGATCCTTCGGCTACACCTTC

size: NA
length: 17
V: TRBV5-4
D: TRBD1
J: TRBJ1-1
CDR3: CASSPTGQNLKNTEAFF
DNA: TGTGCCAGCAGCCCGACGGGACAGAATCTTAAGAACACTGAAGCTTTCTTT

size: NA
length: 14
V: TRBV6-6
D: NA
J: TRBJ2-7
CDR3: CASSYGQLSYEQYF
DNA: TGTGCCAGCAGTTATGGACAGTTGTCCTACGAGCAGTACTTC

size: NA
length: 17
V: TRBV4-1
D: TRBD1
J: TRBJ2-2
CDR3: CASSQVDLQGDTGELFF
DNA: TGCGCCAGCAGCCAAGTAGACCTACAGGGGGACACCGGGGAGCTGTTTTTT

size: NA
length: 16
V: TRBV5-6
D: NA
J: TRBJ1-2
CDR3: CASSLGNFGLNYGYTF
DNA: TGTGCCAGCAGCTTGGGTAATTTTGGCCTCAATTATGGCTACACCTTC

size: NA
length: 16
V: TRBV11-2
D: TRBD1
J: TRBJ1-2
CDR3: CASSFLDRAAYYGYTF
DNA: TGTGCCAGCAGCTTTCTGGACAGGGCCGCTTACTATGGCTACACCTTC

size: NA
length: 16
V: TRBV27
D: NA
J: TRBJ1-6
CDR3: CASSSPIQKRGSPLHF
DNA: TGTGCCAGCAGTTCCCCGATCCAAAAGAGAGGATCACCCCTCCACTTT

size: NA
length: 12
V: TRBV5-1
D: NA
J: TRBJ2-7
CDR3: CASSFGLGEQYF
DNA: TGCGCCAGCAGCTTCGGACTTGGCGAGCAGTACTTC

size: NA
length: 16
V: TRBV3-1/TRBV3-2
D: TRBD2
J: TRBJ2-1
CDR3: CASSQAVTSGSNKQFF
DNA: TGTGCCAGCAGCCAAGCCGTGACTAGCGGGAGCAATAAGCAGTTCTTC

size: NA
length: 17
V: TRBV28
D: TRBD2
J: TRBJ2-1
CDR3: CASSQAESSGNYNEQFF
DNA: TGTGCCAGCAGTCAGGCCGAGTCTAGCGGGAACTACAATGAGCAGTTCTTC

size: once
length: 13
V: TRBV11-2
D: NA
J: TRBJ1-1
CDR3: CASSPDTNTEAFF
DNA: TGTGCCAGCAGCCCGGACACAAACACTGAAGCTTTCTTT

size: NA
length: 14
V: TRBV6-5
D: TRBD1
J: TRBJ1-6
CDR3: CASRPGQEFSPLHF
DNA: TGTGCCAGCAGACCGGGACAGGAGTTTTCACCCCTCCACTTT

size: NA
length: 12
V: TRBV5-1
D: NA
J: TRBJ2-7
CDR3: CASSLVRYEQYF
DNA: TGCGCCAGCAGCTTGGTCAGGTACGAGCAGTACTTC

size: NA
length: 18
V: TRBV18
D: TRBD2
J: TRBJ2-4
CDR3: CASSLRTSGILAKNIQYF
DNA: TGTGCCAGCTCCCTCAGGACTAGCGGGATACTAGCCAAAAACATTCAGTACTTC

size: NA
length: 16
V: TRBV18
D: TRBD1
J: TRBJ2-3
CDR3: CASSRDREPSPDTQYF
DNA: TGTGCCAGCTCACGGGACAGGGAACCCTCCCCAGATACGCAGTATTTT

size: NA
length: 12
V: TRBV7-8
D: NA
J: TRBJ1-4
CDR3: CASSLVREKLFF
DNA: TGTGCCAGCAGCTTAGTGAGGGAGAAACTGTTTTTT

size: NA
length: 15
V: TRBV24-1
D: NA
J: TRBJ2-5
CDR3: CATSDPSGGLETQYF
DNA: TGTGCCACCAGTGATCCCAGTGGAGGTTTGGAGACCCAGTACTTC

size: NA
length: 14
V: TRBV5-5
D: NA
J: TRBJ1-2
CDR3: CASSLSQGRYGYTF
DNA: TGTGCCAGCAGCCTATCCCAGGGGCGGTATGGCTACACCTTC

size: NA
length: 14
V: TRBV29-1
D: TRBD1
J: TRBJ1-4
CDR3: CSVAKDRGGEKLFF
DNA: TGCAGCGTTGCAAAGGACAGGGGGGGAGAAAAACTGTTTTTT

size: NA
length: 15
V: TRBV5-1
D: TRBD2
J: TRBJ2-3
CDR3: CASSLGGGSTDTQYF
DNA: TGCGCCAGCAGCCTAGGCGGGGGATCCACAGATACGCAGTATTTT

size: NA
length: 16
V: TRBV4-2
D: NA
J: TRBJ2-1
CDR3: CASSQDPIGAYNEQFF
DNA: TGTGCCAGCAGCCAAGATCCAATAGGGGCCTACAATGAGCAGTTCTTC

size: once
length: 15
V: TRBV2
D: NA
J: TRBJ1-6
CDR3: CASSAEGSYNSPLHF
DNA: TGTGCCAGCAGTGCTGAGGGAAGCTATAATTCACCCCTCCACTTT

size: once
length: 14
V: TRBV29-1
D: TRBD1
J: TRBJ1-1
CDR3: CSVEEITGATEAFF
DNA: TGCAGCGTGGAAGAGATTACAGGGGCCACTGAAGCTTTCTTT